These 31 T cell receptor beta chains originate from one sample sequenced in a study of CD8 T cells in ankylosing spondylitis. Each CDR3 protein is one row after TCRdb ran MiXCR on the 5' RACE reads. The sample includes about 150,000 distinct CDR3 sequences, roughly 44% seen only once; the top ten take roughly 15%. The sample was synovial fluid, either unsorted or a sorted T cell fraction (not recorded which). These receptors all stem from a male donor with ankylosing spondylitis.

This clonotype has more than one count but fewer than ten. This chain uses TRBV6-5 with TRBJ2-1; 9 bases agree with TRBD2. The V gene's germline CDR1 is MNHEY and CDR2 SVGAGI. J was trimmed by 8 bases and V by 2 bases; bases with no gene match: 7. The CDR3 runs to 15 residues. The DNA of the CDR3 is TGTGCCAGCAGTTACGCGGGGGGGCCTCTCGATGAGCAGTTCTTC. This codes for CASSYAGGPLDEQFF.

V is TRBV5-1 and J is TRBJ1-2, with 7 bases matching TRBD1. V dropped 0 bases and J dropped 4; count of bases not matched to a gene: 6. CDR3 size: 15 residues. The germline V gene encodes CDR1 SGHRS and CDR2 YFSETQ. CDR3 nucleotides: TGCGCCAGCAGCTTGGGCAGGGGGAGAAGCTATGGCTACACCTTC. Amino acid sequence: CASSLGRGRSYGYTF.

CDR3 region: CASSLVSSLWVPNFFGTEAFF. CDR3 bases: TGCGCCAGCAGCTTGGTATCATCTCTATGGGTACCGAATTTTTTTGGGACTGAAGCTTTCTTT. V is TRBV5-1 and J is TRBJ1-1, with no clear D. Germline V gene data show CDR1 as SGHRS and CDR2 as YFSETQ. CDR3 length: 21 residues. V was pared by 0 bases and J by 5 bases, with 32 bases between.

This clonotype was picked up a small number of times. CDR3 protein: CASSQERTQPSNTGELFF. CDR3 DNA: TGCGCCAGCAGCCAAGAAAGGACTCAACCATCGAACACCGGGGAGCTGTTTTTT. J is TRBJ2-2 and V is TRBV4-1; a weak D match, TRBD2 (5 bases). CDR3 length: 18 residues. CDR1 is MGHRA, CDR2 YSYEKL, per germline. V was shortened by 0 bases and J by 0 bases, with 14 bases between the two germline ends.

The chain uses TRBV11-1 and TRBJ1-1, with 9 nucleotides matching TRBD1. J gave up 1 base and V 5 bases, and 2 bases lay outside the gene matches. Germline-derived CDR1 and CDR2 are SGHAT and FQDESV (reference sequence). The CDR3 has 14 residues. The CDR3 here is CASSTGQGNTEAFF. The CDR3 DNA is TGTGCCAGCAGCACGGGACAGGGGAACACTGAAGCTTTCTTT.

This clonotype occurred a few times. This sequence joins TRBV29-1 and TRBJ2-5; D not resolved. With 1 base removed from V and 0 bases from J, the gap between germline ends came to 9 bases. Germline V gene data show CDR1 as SQVTM and CDR2 as ANQGSEA. CDR3 length: 14 amino acids. As DNA, the CDR3 is TGCAGCGTTGAAGGGATCGACTACCAAGAGACCCAGTACTTC. It is translated as CSVEGIDYQETQYF. The complete variable domain, with remaining parts taken from reference TRBV29-1 and TRBJ2-5, reads SAVISQKPSRDICQRGTSLTIQCQVDSQVTMMFWYRQQPGQSLTLIATANQGSEATYESGFVIDKFPISRPNLTFSTLTVSNMSPEDSSIYLCSVEGIDYQETQYFGPGTRLLVL.

A word on this clonotype: The junction differs from germline at one of its ends, possibly a read error. The V call is TRBV12-3 or TRBV12-4, the J call TRBJ2-1; D could derive from TRBD1 or TRBD2 (5 bases each). This CDR3 has 16 amino acids. The CDR3 loop is CASSPERGASYIEQFF. DNA of the CDR3: TGTGCCAGCAGTCCAGAGAGGGGAGCATCCTACATTGAGCAGTTCTTC.

Only a few counts were recorded for this clonotype. In nucleotides, the CDR3 is TGTGCCAGCAGCGTGGGACAGGGTCTTATGAACACTGAAGCTTTCTTT. Translation gives CASSVGQGLMNTEAFF. V and J are TRBV5-4 and TRBJ1-1; 9 bases are shared with TRBD1. Germline V gene data show CDR1 as SGHNT and CDR2 as YYREEE (reference sequence). The CDR3 length is 16 residues. V gave up 4 bases and J gave up 0 bases; unmatched junction bases: 7.

The chain links TRBV7-2 to TRBJ2-7; TRBD2 matches 9 bases. The CDR3 has 18 residues. CDR1 is SGHTA and CDR2 is FQGNSA in the germline V gene. The V gene end was trimmed by 0 bases and the J gene end by 1 base; junction bases not matched to a gene: 10. DNA of the CDR3: TGTGCCAGCAGCTTAGCGCCCCTCGGGACTAGCAGGTCCTACGAGCAGTACTTC. Its protein product is CASSLAPLGTSRSYEQYF.

CDR3 in amino acids: CASSLAQGTTYEQYF. The CDR3 region has the DNA TGTGCCAGCAGCTTAGCGCAGGGGACCACCTACGAGCAGTACTTC. This sequence joins TRBV7-9 and TRBJ2-7; perhaps TRBD1 as D (6 bases). Trimming pared 0 bases from V and 2 bases from J, leaving 11 bases between. CDR3 length equals 15 residues. Germline-derived CDR1 and CDR2 are SEHNR and FQNEAQ (reference sequence).

The chain couples TRBV5-1 to TRBJ2-7; no reliable D call. In germline, CDR1 is SGHRS, CDR2 YFSETQ. V gave up 0 bases and J gave up 4 bases, with 14 bases separating them. The CDR3 loop spans 15 amino acids. The CDR3 DNA is TGCGCCAGCAGCTTGGCTCGTGCAGGTCATTACGAGCAGTACTTC. Protein sequence: CASSLARAGHYEQYF.

V and J are TRBV14 and TRBJ1-4; D may be TRBD1 (5 bases). Germline CDR1 reads SGHDN; CDR2 reads FVKESK. This CDR3 spans 17 amino acids. The V and J ends lost 0 bases and 8 bases respectively, with 19 bases between them. CDR3 DNA: TGTGCCAGCAGCCAAGAGGAAGGCGGCAGGGAAGACGAAAAACTGTTTTTT. It is translated as CASSQEEGGREDEKLFF.

This clonotype has more than one count but fewer than ten. The rearrangement joins TRBV6-5 to TRBJ1-5; D gene ambiguous. The CDR3 runs to 14 residues. Trimming took 1 base from V and 11 from J, leaving 15 bases between them. The germline V gene has CDR1 MNHEY and CDR2 SVGAGI. CDR3 region: CASSYWTAGMAQHF. The CDR3 nucleotides are TGTGCCAGCAGTTACTGGACGGCGGGAATGGCCCAGCATTTT.

This rearrangement joins TRBV6-5 to TRBJ2-7, with 9 nucleotides matching TRBD1. This CDR3 region has 17 residues. Germline CDR1 MNHEY, CDR2 SVGAGI. The trim removed 2 bases at V and 3 bases at J, leaving 11 bases unmatched. Here the CDR3 DNA reads TGTGCCAGCAGTTACATCCCTGGGGGACAGGGTCTCTACGAGCAGTACTTC. Translating gives CASSYIPGGQGLYEQYF.

This clonotype was observed a single time. This rearrangement joins TRBV12-3 or TRBV12-4 to TRBJ2-1; 10 bases are shared with TRBD2. The length of the CDR3 is 15 residues. J gave up 8 bases and V 5 bases, and 9 bases lay outside the gene matches. The CDR3 spells CASSPAGGPSDEQFF. DNA for the CDR3: TGTGCCAGCAGTCCAGCGGGGGGGCCATCCGATGAGCAGTTCTTC.

Only one count was recorded for this clonotype. This chain links TRBV7-9 with TRBJ2-1, with 12 bases fitting TRBD2. The CDR3 contains 15 residues. The germline gives CDR1 SEHNR, CDR2 FQNEAQ (reference sequence). J gave up 7 bases and V 3 bases, and 4 bases lay outside the gene matches. CDR3 residues: CASSFLAGGRNEQFF. The CDR3 DNA reads as TGTGCCAGCAGCTTTCTAGCGGGGGGGCGGAATGAGCAGTTCTTC. The full variable domain, with the rest looked up from reference TRBV7-9 and TRBJ2-1, is DTGVSQNPRHKITKRGQNVTFRCDPISEHNRLYWYRQTLGQGPEFLTYFQNEAQLEKSRLLSDRFSAERPKGSFSTLEIQRTEQGDSAMYLCASSFLAGGRNEQFFGPGTRLTVL.

The V call is TRBV3-1, the J call TRBJ2-5, with 9 bases that match TRBD1. V gave up 1 base and J gave up 4 bases; unmatched junction bases: 13. This CDR3 has 18 residues. Germline CDR1 LGHDT, CDR2 YNNKEL (reference sequence). The CDR3: CASSQAPPWDRVGETQYF. CDR3 DNA sequence: TGTGCCAGCAGCCAAGCCCCCCCCTGGGACAGGGTGGGAGAGACCCAGTACTTC.

The V and J genes are TRBV18 and TRBJ2-1; 9 bases line up with TRBD2. Germline V lookup: CDR1 KGHSH, CDR2 LQKENI. This CDR3 has 16 amino acids. The ends lost 3 bases at V and 5 bases at J; junction bases unmatched: 8. The CDR3: CASSPIAGAPDNEQFF. The CDR3, as DNA: TGTGCCAGCTCACCGATAGCGGGAGCGCCCGACAATGAGCAGTTCTTC.

The chain links TRBV4-2 to TRBJ1-2; 8 bases are a match to TRBD1. CDR1 is LGHNA and CDR2 is YNFKEQ in the germline V gene. V lost 3 bases and J lost 7; bases outside the gene matches: 16. The CDR3 extends over 17 amino acids. The CDR3 loop is CASSHSVGSVRGLGYTF. CDR3 bases: TGTGCCAGCAGCCATTCAGTCGGTTCGGTCAGGGGGCTTGGCTACACCTTC.

This clonotype was found a few times. The CDR3 protein is CASSQTSGNYEQYF. As DNA, the CDR3 is TGTGCCAGCAGTCAGACTAGCGGGAACTACGAGCAGTACTTC. The chain uses TRBV11-2 and TRBJ2-7, with TRBD2 identical over 11 bases. The length of the CDR3 is 14 residues. J gave up 3 bases and V 6 bases, and 4 bases lay outside the gene matches. Germline V gene sequence: CDR1 SGHAT, CDR2 FQNNGV.

The gene calls are TRBV4-1 and TRBJ1-2; no clear D. The germline gives CDR1 MGHRA, CDR2 YSYEKL. V lost 6 bases and J 2 bases, leaving 16 bases between the germline ends. The CDR3 contains 15 residues. The CDR3 here is CASSLVVHANYGYTF. DNA for the CDR3: TGCGCCAGCAGTCTCGTTGTACACGCGAACTATGGCTACACCTTC.

The chain has TRBV27 and TRBJ1-5; D remains unclear. The germline V gene encodes CDR1 MNHEY and CDR2 SMNVEV (reference sequence). CDR3 size: 11 residues. Trimming took off 5 bases at V and 4 bases at J, with 3 bases between the two ends. This chain's CDR3 is CASSENQPQHF. The CDR3 coding sequence is TGTGCCAGCAGTGAAAATCAGCCCCAGCATTTT.

The gene calls are TRBV4-2 and TRBJ1-3, with D uncertain. V was shortened by 4 bases and J by 2 bases, with 15 bases between the two germline ends. CDR3 size: 16 residues. The germline V gene encodes CDR1 LGHNA and CDR2 YNFKEQ. CDR3 nucleotide sequence: TGTGCCAGCAGCCGCAACGGGGATTTAACTGGAAACACCATATATTTT. It is translated as CASSRNGDLTGNTIYF.

CDR3 nucleotides: TGTGCCAGCACCAAGAGGGGGGAACACTCCTACAATGAGCAGTTCTTC. Translation: CASTKRGEHSYNEQFF. The V and J genes are TRBV12-3 or TRBV12-4 and TRBJ2-1; D may correspond to TRBD1 or TRBD2 (6 bases each). Trimming shortened V by 7 bases and J by 0 bases, and 16 bases separated the two germline ends. The CDR3 totals 16 residues.

This clonotype was counted only a few times. V and J are TRBV18 and TRBJ1-6; D might be TRBD1 (5 bases). CDR3 length: 15 amino acids. With 4 bases removed from V and 7 bases from J, the gap between germline ends came to 14 bases. Germline values: CDR1 KGHSH, CDR2 LQKENI. In DNA form, the CDR3 reads TGTGCCAGCTCACGAGGGGAGGCCGAGAATTCACCCCTCCACTTT. This sequence encodes CASSRGEAENSPLHF.

The count of this clonotype is one. The chain has TRBV18 and TRBJ2-3; D is unresolved. Germline V CDR1 and CDR2: KGHSH, LQKENI. V lost 3 bases to trimming and J lost 0 bases, with 13 bases between them. The CDR3 runs 16 residues. CDR3 loop: CASSPRLRVSTDTQYF. The CDR3 coding sequence is TGTGCCAGCTCACCCCGCCTGCGAGTAAGCACAGATACGCAGTATTTT.

This chain uses TRBV7-8 with TRBJ1-1; a possible D gene is TRBD1 (5 bases). Germline assignment: CDR1 SGHVS and CDR2 FQNEAQ. V dropped 1 base and J dropped 0 bases, with 15 bases sitting between them. The CDR3 runs 17 residues. CDR3 nucleotide sequence: TGTGCCAGCAGCTTAGGCGAGCTCAGGGCGGTGAACACTGAAGCTTTCTTT. Translated, it gives CASSLGELRAVNTEAFF.

The chain couples TRBV5-1 to TRBJ1-1; D is possibly TRBD1 (6 bases). The CDR3 covers 14 residues. Germline-derived CDR1 and CDR2 are SGHRS and YFSETQ. V lost 0 bases and J 1 base, leaving 7 bases between the germline ends. As DNA, the CDR3 is TGCGCCAGCAGCTTGGCCAGGGGGAACACTGAAGCTTTCTTT. It specifies CASSLARGNTEAFF.

This clonotype was seen a few times. The genes are TRBV7-8 and TRBJ1-1; 12 bases agree with TRBD1. V lost 6 bases, J lost 0 bases, and 17 bases stayed unmatched. The germline V gene encodes CDR1 SGHVS and CDR2 FQNEAQ. CDR3 length: 20 amino acids. CDR3 protein: CASSPTGTGGFIGMNTEAFF. The DNA for the CDR3 is TGTGCCAGCAGTCCTACCGGGACAGGGGGCTTCATCGGAATGAACACTGAAGCTTTCTTT.

The V gene is TRBV3-1, the J gene TRBJ2-1; D is perhaps TRBD2 (6 bases). Germline-derived CDR1 and CDR2 are LGHDT and YNNKEL (reference sequence). The length of the CDR3 is 14 residues. Trimming shortened V by 2 bases and J by 6 bases, and 11 bases separated the two germline ends. This CDR3 reads CASSQKLASNEQFF. In nucleotides, the CDR3 is TGTGCCAGCAGCCAAAAACTAGCTTCCAATGAGCAGTTCTTC.

The chain couples TRBV7-2 to TRBJ2-2, with D possibly TRBD1 on 6 matching bases. V lost 4 bases to trimming and J lost 1 base, with 13 bases between them. Germline CDR1 reads SGHTA; CDR2 reads FQGNSA. CDR3 size: 16 residues. CDR3 in amino acids: CASSSPGHLNTGELFF. The CDR3, as DNA: TGTGCCAGCAGCTCTCCGGGACACCTGAACACCGGGGAGCTGTTTTTT.